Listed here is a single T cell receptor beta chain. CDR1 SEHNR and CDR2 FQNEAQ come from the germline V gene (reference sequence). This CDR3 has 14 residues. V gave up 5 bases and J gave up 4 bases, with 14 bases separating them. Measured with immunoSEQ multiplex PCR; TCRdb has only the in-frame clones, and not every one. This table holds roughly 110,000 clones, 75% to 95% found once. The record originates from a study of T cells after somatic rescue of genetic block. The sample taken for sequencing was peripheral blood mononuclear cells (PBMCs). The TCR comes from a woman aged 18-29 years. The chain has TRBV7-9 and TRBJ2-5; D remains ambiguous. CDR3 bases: TGTGCCAGCAGCGCGCCCGGTCTGCGAGAGACCCAGTACTTC. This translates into CASSAPGLRETQYF.